These 9 T cell receptor beta chains were all obtained from the same sample, sequenced in a study of blood T cell repertoires in COVID-19. The data were produced by immunoSEQ multiplex PCR, yet TCRdb's version contains in-frame clones alone and is incomplete. The sample carries around 500,000 clones, approximately 86% recorded once. Specimen: PBMCs or T cells enriched from blood (not recorded which). Receptor source: a woman aged 55 to 70 who had recovered from COVID-19.

The count of this clone is one. The J gene is TRBJ2-7, the V gene TRBV11-2; no clear D gene. The CDR3 has 17 amino acids. Germline V gene lookup returns CDR1 SGHAT and CDR2 FQNNGV. V was pared by 0 bases and J by 6 bases, with 21 bases between. CDR3 sequence: CASSLDSRFSLRLEQYV. The CDR3 DNA sequence: TGTGCCAGCAGCTTAGATAGTCGGTTTTCCCTCCGTCTCGAGCAGTACGTC.

The chain has TRBV5-5 and TRBJ1-6; D unresolved. Germline assignment: CDR1 SGHKS and CDR2 YYEKEE (reference sequence). The CDR3 has 17 amino acids. Deletions cut 4 bases from V and 7 bases from J, with 21 bases between. The CDR3 loop is CASSPRTHPILNSPLHF. CDR3 nucleotide sequence: TGTGCCAGCAGCCCCCGGACTCACCCCATCTTAAATTCACCCCTCCACTTT.

The rearrangement joins TRBV27 to TRBJ2-7, with 11 bases fitting TRBD1. Per germline, CDR1 MNHEY and CDR2 SMNVEV (reference sequence). Trimming cost V 5 bases and J 3 bases; bases outside gene matches: 3. The CDR3 is 14 residues long. CDR3 coding DNA: TGTGCCAGCAGTCCCGGGACAGGGGGCTACGAGCAGTACGTC. This translates into CASSPGTGGYEQYV.

In this sample, this clone turned up a few times. Here the CDR3 reads CASSQQGGLNYGYTF. The CDR3 DNA reads TGCGCCAGCAGCCAGCAGGGTGGCCTTAACTATGGCTACACCTTC. The rearrangement links TRBV4-1 to TRBJ1-2; perhaps TRBD1 as D (5 bases). V lost 3 bases to trimming and J lost 1 base, with 12 bases between them. This CDR3 has 15 residues. From germline, CDR1 is MGHRA and CDR2 YSYEKL.

The chain employs TRBV12-3 or TRBV12-4 and TRBJ2-1; no definite D call. This CDR3 comprises 12 residues. Trimming left V 5 bases short and J 7 bases short, with 9 bases between. Here the CDR3 reads CASSLYSNEQFF. CDR3 nucleotide sequence: TGTGCCAGCAGTCTTTACTCGAATGAGCAGTTCTTC.

The rearrangement links TRBV5-4 to TRBJ1-3, with D perhaps matching TRBD1 (5 bases). Trimming took 4 bases from V and 5 from J, leaving 16 bases between them. CDR3 size: 15 residues. Germline values: CDR1 SGHNT, CDR2 YYREEE (reference sequence). As DNA, the CDR3 is TGTGCCAGCAGCAGAGGCCTGGCGGGGCGAAACACCATATATTTT. Protein: CASSRGLAGRNTIYF.

The chain recombines TRBV14 with TRBJ1-5; D not resolved. V was cut by 1 base and J by 0 bases, with 13 bases left in between. The CDR3 length is 17 residues. Germline V gene lookup returns CDR1 SGHDN and CDR2 FVKESK. The DNA of the CDR3 is TGTGCCAGCAGCCAAGGGAGACGCTTTCGTAGCAATCAGCCCCAGCATTTT. Amino acids: CASSQGRRFRSNQPQHF. The full variable domain, its missing parts supplied by reference TRBV14 and TRBJ1-5, is EAGVTQFPSHSVIEKGQTVTLRCDPISGHDNLYWYRRVMGKEIKFLLHFVKESKQDESGMPNNRFLAERTGGTYSTLKVQPAELEDSGVYFCASSQGRRFRSNQPQHFGDGTRLSIL.

This sequence joins TRBV6-5 and TRBJ2-3, with D uncertain. V was clipped by 3 bases and J by 2 bases, with 9 bases between them. CDR3 length: 14 amino acids. Germline V gives CDR1 MNHEY, CDR2 SVGAGI. The CDR3 region has the DNA TGTGCCAGCAGTTATTACGGTCACACAGATACGCAGTATTTT. Its protein is CASSYYGHTDTQYF.

This clone was detected only a few times. This chain links TRBV15 with TRBJ1-4; 11 nucleotides align to TRBD1. The CDR3 is 15 amino acids. Losses at the gene ends were 5 bases for V and 5 bases for J; bases not matched to a gene: 4. CDR1 is LNHNV and CDR2 is YYDKDF in the germline V gene (reference sequence). The CDR3 sequence: CATSRRDRGNEKLFF. In DNA, the CDR3 is TGTGCCACCAGCCGACGGGACAGGGGGAATGAAAAACTGTTTTTT.